The sequence of this TCR beta chain was determined in a study of blood T cell repertoires in COVID-19. Study-level information: COVID-19 samples collected from the United States, Italy and Spain covered acute and convalescent phases. Sources were T cells, B-cell-depleted T cells, or PBMCs; the material itself was cDNA or gDNA.

As handled by the study authors: Reference gene primer amplification in the assay estimated nucleated cell counts. TCRdb's copy holds only in-frame clones and misses some; the assay was immunoSEQ multiplex PCR. The DNA gave D and trimming, while V, J and clone size come from that table. The sample carries tens of thousands of clones, around 80% recorded once. V was clipped by 10 bases and J by 0 bases, with 19 bases between them. The germline V gene encodes CDR1 LNHDA and CDR2 SQIVND (reference sequence). The CDR3 is 16 residues long. This receptor was taken from a woman aged 80 or over with acute or convalescent COVID-19. Sequencing was done on a sample of peripheral blood. The V call is TRBV19, the J call TRBJ1-5, with a possible D match to TRBD1 (5 bases). The CDR3 DNA reads TGTGCCACCCTGACATCAGCGGGGACTAGCAATCAGCCCCAGCATTTT. It yields the protein CATLTSAGTSNQPQHF.